One and the same sample provided the 8 T cell receptor beta chains below, sequenced in a study of shared clonotypes between healthy human individuals. Clones were sequenced by immunoSEQ multiplex PCR, and TCRdb holds only the in-frame ones, with some missing. In the table there are around 1,100,000 clones, approximately 77% of which are singletons. Sequencing was carried out using memory CD4+ T cells from PBMCs. This sample's subset: CD45RA-negative fraction. The source is a man younger than 30 in good health. Some clones in this sample may be carry-over from other donors' samples.

A remark on this clone: Given a much more abundant clone one base away, this may be a read error. The rearrangement links TRBV7-7 to TRBJ2-2, with D perhaps TRBD2 (5 bases). From germline, CDR1 is SSHAT and CDR2 FNYEAQ (reference sequence). The CDR3 has 15 amino acids. CDR3 sequence reads: CARSPQDSNTGELFF. Written as DNA, the CDR3 is TGTGCTAGAAGCCCCCAGGACTCGAACACCGGGGAGCTGTTTTTT.

The gene calls are TRBV28 and TRBJ2-2, with D perhaps matching TRBD1 (6 bases). Trimming took 6 bases from V and 5 from J, leaving 16 bases between them. The CDR3 totals 15 residues. The germline V gene has CDR1 MDHEN and CDR2 SYDVKM. CDR3 nucleotide sequence: TGTGCCAGCAGGTCCTACAGGGTAGTGACCGGGGAGCTGTTTTTT. It codes for CASRSYRVVTGELFF. The full variable domain, completed using reference TRBV28 and TRBJ2-2, is DVKVTQSSRYLVKRTGEKVFLECVQDMDHENMFWYRQDPGLGLRLIYFSYDVKMKEKGDIPEGYSVSREKKERFSLILESASTNQTSMYLCASRSYRVVTGELFFGEGSRLTVL.

V and J are TRBV28 and TRBJ1-1; D remains unclear. The CDR3 extends over 14 amino acids. Trimming removed 7 bases at V and 0 bases at J, with 12 bases between. Germline assignment: CDR1 MDHEN and CDR2 SYDVKM. CDR3 protein: CASTSATLNTEAFF. The DNA for the CDR3 is TGTGCCAGCACCTCCGCGACCTTGAACACTGAAGCTTTCTTT.

The rearrangement joins TRBV27 to TRBJ1-2; 9 nucleotides align to TRBD1. The CDR3 totals 13 residues. J gave up 8 bases and V 6 bases, and 7 bases lay outside the gene matches. Germline V gene lookup returns CDR1 MNHEY and CDR2 SMNVEV (reference sequence). CDR3 loop: CASRRTGERGYTF. The CDR3 DNA sequence: TGTGCCAGCAGACGGACAGGGGAAAGAGGCTACACCTTC.

The V call is TRBV29-1, the J call TRBJ2-5, with 8 bases lining up with TRBD2. J was trimmed by 10 bases and V by 7 bases; bases with no gene match: 20. The CDR3 has 15 amino acids. CDR1 SQVTM and CDR2 ANQGSEA come from the germline V gene. The chain's CDR3 is CSAGGEGPSRLDQYF. The CDR3 nucleotides read TGCAGCGCGGGGGGGGAGGGACCCTCCAGGTTGGACCAGTACTTC.

This chain joins TRBV11-2 and TRBJ2-1; 8 bases fit TRBD2. The ends lost 4 bases at V and 4 bases at J; junction bases unmatched: 6. CDR3 size: 15 residues. CDR1 is SGHAT and CDR2 is FQNNGV in the germline V gene. CDR3: CASSSPGGGYNEQFF. The CDR3, as DNA: TGTGCCAGCAGCTCCCCTGGCGGGGGGTACAATGAGCAGTTCTTC.

This sequence joins TRBV29-1 and TRBJ1-2; D is possibly TRBD1 (5 bases). Germline CDR1 SQVTM, CDR2 ANQGSEA. This CDR3 has 12 residues. The CDR3 region has the DNA TGCACCACTGGGGGTGGGCCCCATGGCTACACCTTC. The encoded protein is CTTGGGPHGYTF.

The chain combines TRBV7-2 with TRBJ1-6; possible D gene TRBD1, 5 bases. Germline V gives CDR1 SGHTA, CDR2 FQGNSA. CDR3 size: 16 residues. V lost 5 bases, J lost 5 bases, and 16 bases lay in between. CDR3 nucleotide sequence: TGTGCCAGCAGCAAACGGGGGGTCGGAGATAATTCACCCCTCCACTTT. Encoded protein: CASSKRGVGDNSPLHF.